The clone carrying this T cell receptor (beta chain) was observed a few times. The sample belongs to a study of T cells in Graves' hyperthyroidism and ophthalmopathy. Amplified regions were TCR beta CDR3 sequences from RNA transcripts. The primer set for the first-round RT-PCR of the TCR CDR3 was HTBI. From the multiplex PCR reads, TCRdb called clonotypes with MiXCR, one entry per CDR3 protein. The data show around 570,000 distinct CDR3 sequences, 20% seen once. Ophthalmopathy cases scored 3 or more on the Clinical Activity Score and 4 or more on NOSPECS grade, with duration below 3 months. This receptor was taken from a man between 35 and 55 years old with Graves' ophthalmopathy. The sample was blood.

The CDR3 DNA reads as TGTGCCAGCAGTGATCCCCGAGGGCCACTCCACTTT. Translating it yields CASSDPRGPLHF. The chain combines TRBV2 with TRBJ1-6, with D unclear. Germline V lookup: CDR1 SNHLY, CDR2 FYNNEI. CDR3 length: 12 residues. Trimming removed 3 bases from V and 16 bases from J, with 13 bases in between.